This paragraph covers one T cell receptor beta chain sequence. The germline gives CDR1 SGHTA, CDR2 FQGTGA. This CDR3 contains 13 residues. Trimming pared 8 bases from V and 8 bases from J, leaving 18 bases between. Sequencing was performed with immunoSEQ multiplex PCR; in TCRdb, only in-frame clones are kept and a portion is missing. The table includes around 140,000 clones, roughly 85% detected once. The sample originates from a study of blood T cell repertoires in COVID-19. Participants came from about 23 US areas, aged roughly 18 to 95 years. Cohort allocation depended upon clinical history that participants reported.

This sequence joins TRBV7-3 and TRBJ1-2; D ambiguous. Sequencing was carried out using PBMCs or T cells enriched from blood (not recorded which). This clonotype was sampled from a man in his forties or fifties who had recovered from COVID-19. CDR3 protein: CASSKEVHGGYTF. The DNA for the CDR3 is TGTGCCAGCTCGAAGGAGGTCCACGGGGGCTACACCTTC.